Listed here are 29 T cell receptor beta chains from one sample, sequenced in a study of shared clonotypes between healthy human individuals (TCRdb year 2020). CD8 naive samples were CD45RO-negative cells positively selected for CCR7, giving a CD45RA+CCR7+ population that excluded TemRA cells. The method behind the library was the immunoSEQ multiplex PCR assay. The table was pulled from immuneACCESS by TCRdb, which kept in-frame rearrangements only. Such tables lose some clones; where checked, under half of the loss comes from unresolved V genes, and the rest has no known cause. The sample table lists approximately 810,000 clones, 80% to 95% of them with a count of one. Approximately 25% of the sample lies in the top ten. Sequenced material: naive CD8+ T cells sorted from blood. The sample's cell subset or site label, in plain terms: CD45RA+CCR7+. Receptors originate from a man under 40 in good health.

J is TRBJ2-7 and V is TRBV14; D is uncertain. In germline, CDR1 is SGHDN, CDR2 FVKESK. V lost 1 base and J lost 2, with 9 bases in between. CDR3 size: 14 residues. CDR3 region: CASSQVGGPYEQYF. The DNA for the CDR3 is TGTGCCAGCAGCCAAGTCGGTGGGCCCTACGAGCAGTACTTC.

The chain links TRBV13 to TRBJ2-7, with 9 bases lining up with TRBD1. Germline CDR1 and CDR2: PRHDT and FYEKMQ (reference sequence). This CDR3 contains 15 residues. V gave up 5 bases and J gave up 0 bases; unmatched junction bases: 5. The CDR3 loop reads CASSRDRGVSYEQYF. The CDR3 region has the DNA TGTGCCAGCAGCCGCGACAGGGGGGTCTCCTACGAGCAGTACTTC.

Regarding this clone: Other DNA sequences of this sample code for an identical CDR3. The chain couples TRBV6-5 to TRBJ2-3, with D unclear. The CDR3 is 13 amino acids. Trimming took off 2 bases at V and 3 bases at J, with 6 bases between the two ends. The V gene's germline CDR1 is MNHEY and CDR2 SVGAGI. In nucleotides, the CDR3 is TGTGCCAGCAGTTACCTCGGGACAGATACGCAGTATTTT. The encoded protein is CASSYLGTDTQYF.

The chain joins TRBV7-9 to TRBJ2-3, with D possibly matching TRBD2 (5 bases). Germline V gene data show CDR1 as SEHNR and CDR2 as FQNEAQ (reference sequence). V shed 7 bases and J shed 5 bases, with 16 bases lying between them. The CDR3 covers 14 residues. The DNA for the CDR3 is TGTGCCAGCATAGCCTCACTCCGGGAAGATACGCAGTATTTT. Translated, it gives CASIASLREDTQYF. The full variable domain, in which reference TRBV7-9 and TRBJ2-3 provide the parts outside the CDR3, is DTGVSQNPRHKITKRGQNVTFRCDPISEHNRLYWYRQTLGQGPEFLTYFQNEAQLEKSRLLSDRFSAERPKGSFSTLEIQRTEQGDSAMYLCASIASLREDTQYFGPGTRLTVL.

The rearrangement links TRBV9 to TRBJ2-5; the D call may be TRBD1 or TRBD2 (5 bases each). The CDR3 totals 14 residues. The germline V gene encodes CDR1 SGDLS and CDR2 YYNGEE. With 4 bases removed from V and 4 bases from J, the gap between germline ends came to 14 bases. The CDR3 DNA follows: TGTGCCAGCAGCCCAGTGGGGGATCGAGAGACCCAGTACTTC. Amino acid sequence: CASSPVGDRETQYF.

V is TRBV2 and J is TRBJ1-2; D is unclear. Germline values: CDR1 SNHLY, CDR2 FYNNEI. Trimming shortened V by 6 bases and J by 4 bases, and 15 bases separated the two germline ends. This CDR3 has 14 amino acids. CDR3 sequence: CASSRPEGCYGYTF. Here the CDR3 DNA reads TGTGCCAGCAGCCGACCAGAGGGTTGCTATGGCTACACCTTC.

In DNA form, the CDR3 reads TGTGCCAGCAGCTTAGCTGGGGGCGGCTATGGCTACACCTTC. Encoded protein: CASSLAGGGYGYTF. The V gene is TRBV7-2, the J gene TRBJ1-2; a possible D gene is TRBD1 (6 bases). Per germline, CDR1 SGHTA and CDR2 FQGNSA. CDR3 length: 14 amino acids. Trimming removed 0 bases at V and 4 bases at J, with 9 bases between.

V gene TRBV19 combines with J gene TRBJ2-2; D is ambiguous. The CDR3 is made up of 13 amino acids. Per germline, CDR1 LNHDA and CDR2 SQIVND (reference sequence). Trimming took off 8 bases at V and 2 bases at J, with 9 bases between the two ends. As DNA, the CDR3 is TGTGCCAGTTTGACACTTAACACCGGGGAGCTGTTTTTT. It codes for CASLTLNTGELFF.

This clone was observed a few times. The conserved phenylalanine or tryptophan normally closing the CDR3 is absent here, so this likely arose from a read error. It is unclear where the CDR3 begins or ends on the DNA, so no DNA is shown, and the CDR3 is as TCRdb lists it. The genes are TRBV6-1 and TRBJ1-2. Termini included, the CDR3 measures 13 amino acids. The V gene's germline CDR1 is MNHNS and CDR2 SASEGT. CDR3 region: CASSEAPGGDATG.

This chain uses TRBV2 with TRBJ2-1; no definite D call. The length of the CDR3 is 12 residues. V lost 6 bases and J 4 bases, leaving 7 bases between the germline ends. The germline gives CDR1 SNHLY, CDR2 FYNNEI. The CDR3 sequence: CASSRPYNEQFF. The CDR3 bases are TGTGCCAGCAGCCGACCATACAATGAGCAGTTCTTC.

V gene TRBV6-5 combines with J gene TRBJ2-5, with a possible D match to TRBD2 (5 bases). Germline CDR1 MNHEY, CDR2 SVGAGI. The CDR3 has 14 amino acids. V was shortened by 6 bases and J by 2 bases, with 13 bases between the two germline ends. CDR3 region: CASSGGAVQETQYF. The DNA of the CDR3 is TGTGCCAGCAGCGGAGGTGCGGTTCAAGAGACCCAGTACTTC.

The V and J genes are TRBV5-4 and TRBJ1-2; D not certain. The CDR3 consists of 14 residues. V lost 5 bases to trimming and J lost 1 base, with 12 bases between them. The germline V gene encodes CDR1 SGHNT and CDR2 YYREEE (reference sequence). The chain's CDR3 is CASRKDQDNYGYTF. The DNA for the CDR3 is TGTGCCAGCAGAAAAGACCAGGATAACTATGGCTACACCTTC.

This rearrangement joins TRBV7-9 to TRBJ1-1, with TRBD1 as a possible D gene (6 bases). The CDR3 covers 16 residues. V shed 6 bases and J shed 4 bases, with 21 bases lying between them. In germline, CDR1 is SEHNR, CDR2 FQNEAQ (reference sequence). CDR3 DNA: TGTGCCAGCAGTTCACTTCGGACAGAGCTTTCCACTGAAGCTTTCTTT. Translation: CASSSLRTELSTEAFF.

V and J are TRBV7-9 and TRBJ2-7; D gene ambiguous. Per germline, CDR1 SEHNR and CDR2 FQNEAQ (reference sequence). This CDR3 comprises 14 residues. V was trimmed by 0 bases and J by 0 bases, leaving 6 bases between them. CDR3 coding DNA: TGTGCCAGCAGCTTAGCGGATAGCTCCTACGAGCAGTACTTC. Amino acids: CASSLADSSYEQYF.

This chain uses TRBV11-2 with TRBJ2-2; possible D gene TRBD1, 5 bases. CDR3 size: 15 residues. Germline loops: CDR1 SGHAT, CDR2 FQNNGV. Trimming cost V 7 bases and J 3 bases, with 15 bases left between them. The CDR3, as DNA: TGTGCCAGCATTTCCGAGGAAGGGGACACCGGGGAGCTGTTTTTT. Translating gives CASISEEGDTGELFF.

The V and J genes are TRBV6-6 and TRBJ2-7; no definite D call. Trimming pared 5 bases from V and 3 bases from J, leaving 5 bases between. CDR3 length equals 11 residues. In germline, CDR1 is MNHNY, CDR2 SVGAGI (reference sequence). The CDR3 spells CASSTNYEQYF. CDR3 DNA sequence: TGTGCCAGCAGTACCAACTACGAGCAGTACTTC.

V is TRBV15 and J is TRBJ2-5; no reliable D call. Germline CDR1 reads LNHNV; CDR2 reads YYDKDF (reference sequence). V was pared by 0 bases and J by 7 bases, with 15 bases between. The CDR3 totals 15 residues. CDR3 sequence (DNA): TGTGCCACCAGCAGAGATAAACTGGGGTGGGCGACCCAGTACTTC. Its protein is CATSRDKLGWATQYF.

Note on this clone: Other DNA variants within this sample encode the same CDR3. V and J are TRBV9 and TRBJ2-3, with D possibly matching TRBD1 (5 bases). The germline CDR1 and CDR2 sequences are SGDLS and YYNGEE. Trimming took off 0 bases at V and 0 bases at J, with 8 bases between the two ends. The CDR3 consists of 15 residues. CDR3 DNA sequence: TGTGCCAGCAGCGTAGAAGGGGCCAGCACAGATACGCAGTATTTT. It is translated as CASSVEGASTDTQYF.

V is TRBV10-3 and J is TRBJ2-3; TRBD2 matches at 10 bases. Germline-derived CDR1 and CDR2 are ENHRY and SYGVKD. This CDR3 region has 16 residues. J was trimmed by 2 bases and V by 2 bases; bases with no gene match: 4. Written as DNA, the CDR3 is TGTGCCATCAGTGAGGGACTAGCGGAGACCACAGATACGCAGTATTTT. Its protein product is CAISEGLAETTDTQYF.

The chain employs TRBV28 and TRBJ2-1; D ambiguous. Trimming took off 6 bases at V and 10 bases at J, with 13 bases between the two ends. Germline lookup yields CDR1 MDHEN and CDR2 SYDVKM. The CDR3 loop spans 12 amino acids. The CDR3 protein is CASRPDHQEQFF. The CDR3 DNA follows: TGTGCCAGCAGGCCTGACCACCAGGAGCAGTTCTTC.

The chain links TRBV11-2 to TRBJ2-7; TRBD1 is a possible D gene (5 bases). From germline, CDR1 is SGHAT and CDR2 FQNNGV. The CDR3 spans 17 residues. V dropped 6 bases and J dropped 4 bases, with 25 bases sitting between them. The CDR3 spells CASSSVITGRELYEQYF. CDR3 DNA sequence: TGTGCCAGCAGTTCAGTCATAACGGGCAGGGAACTTTACGAGCAGTACTTC.

The chain combines TRBV11-2 with TRBJ2-2, with D uncertain. The CDR3 consists of 15 residues. V gave up 5 bases and J gave up 0 bases, with 10 bases separating them. Germline loops: CDR1 SGHAT, CDR2 FQNNGV. CDR3 region: CASSRTSSNTGELFF. In DNA form, the CDR3 reads TGTGCCAGCAGCCGAACCTCCTCGAACACCGGGGAGCTGTTTTTT.

Concerning this clone itself: In the same sample, other DNA sequences code for this CDR3. The chain has TRBV27 and TRBJ1-5; D unresolved. Deletions cut 4 bases from V and 1 base from J, with 8 bases between. In germline, CDR1 is MNHEY, CDR2 SMNVEV (reference sequence). The length of the CDR3 is 14 residues. The CDR3 sequence is CASSSSGSNQPQHF. The CDR3 coding sequence is TGTGCCAGCAGTTCAAGCGGGAGCAATCAGCCCCAGCATTTT.

The chain carries TRBV6-1 and TRBJ2-1; the D gene could be TRBD1 or TRBD2 (5 bases each). V gave up 2 bases and J gave up 4 bases, with 12 bases separating them. The germline V gene has CDR1 MNHNS and CDR2 SASEGT. The CDR3 covers 15 residues. For the CDR3, the DNA is TGTGCCAGCAGTGAAAACGAGGGGTCGTACAATGAGCAGTTCTTC. Translating it yields CASSENEGSYNEQFF.

The V call is TRBV28, the J call TRBJ2-7; D is possibly TRBD1 (5 bases). CDR3 length: 14 residues. Looked up from germline, CDR1 is MDHEN and CDR2 is SYDVKM. The ends were cut back, 3 bases at V and 1 base at J, with 10 bases in the middle. The CDR3 region is CASSFTDRSYEQYF. The CDR3 bases are TGTGCCAGCAGTTTTACCGACAGATCCTACGAGCAGTACTTC.

V and J are TRBV7-9 and TRBJ2-1, with D unresolved. The CDR3 spans 15 residues. CDR1 and CDR2 (germline): SEHNR, FQNEAQ (reference sequence). With 2 bases removed from V and 4 bases from J, the gap between germline ends came to 12 bases. CDR3 DNA: TGTGCCAGCAGCTTAAGGTCAGGAATATACAATGAGCAGTTCTTC. Translation gives CASSLRSGIYNEQFF.

This chain connects TRBV14 to TRBJ2-1, with D unclear. V dropped 0 bases and J dropped 4 bases, with 13 bases sitting between them. CDR3 length: 16 amino acids. Germline CDR1 SGHDN, CDR2 FVKESK. DNA of the CDR3: TGTGCCAGCAGCCAAGATTTGGGCAGCTTTTACAATGAGCAGTTCTTC. This sequence encodes CASSQDLGSFYNEQFF.

V gene TRBV6-1 combines with J gene TRBJ2-1; 13 bases match TRBD2. V was pared by 2 bases and J by 3 bases, with 22 bases of the junction left unmatched. The CDR3 consists of 23 residues. Germline V gene sequence: CDR1 MNHNS, CDR2 SASEGT. The CDR3 coding sequence is TGTGCCAGCAGTGAATTTGTCAGGGGGCAAGGGACTAGCGGGATTTCCATCTACAATGAGCAGTTCTTC. Protein sequence: CASSEFVRGQGTSGISIYNEQFF.

This chain links TRBV18 with TRBJ2-4; 14 bases fit TRBD2. With 3 bases clipped from V and 3 bases from J, the junction kept 7 bases outside the gene matches. Germline CDR1 and CDR2: KGHSH and LQKENI. CDR3 length: 18 amino acids. The CDR3 sequence is CASSPLAGLAGVKNIQYF. CDR3 in DNA: TGTGCCAGCTCACCTTTGGCGGGACTAGCGGGAGTCAAAAACATTCAGTACTTC. The variable domain in full, with the rest retrieved from reference TRBV18 and TRBJ2-4, is NAGVMQNPRHLVRRRGQEARLRCSPMKGHSHVYWYRQLPEEGLKFMVYLQKENIIDESGMPKERFSAEFPKEGPSILRIQQVVRGDSAAYFCASSPLAGLAGVKNIQYFGAGTRLSVL.